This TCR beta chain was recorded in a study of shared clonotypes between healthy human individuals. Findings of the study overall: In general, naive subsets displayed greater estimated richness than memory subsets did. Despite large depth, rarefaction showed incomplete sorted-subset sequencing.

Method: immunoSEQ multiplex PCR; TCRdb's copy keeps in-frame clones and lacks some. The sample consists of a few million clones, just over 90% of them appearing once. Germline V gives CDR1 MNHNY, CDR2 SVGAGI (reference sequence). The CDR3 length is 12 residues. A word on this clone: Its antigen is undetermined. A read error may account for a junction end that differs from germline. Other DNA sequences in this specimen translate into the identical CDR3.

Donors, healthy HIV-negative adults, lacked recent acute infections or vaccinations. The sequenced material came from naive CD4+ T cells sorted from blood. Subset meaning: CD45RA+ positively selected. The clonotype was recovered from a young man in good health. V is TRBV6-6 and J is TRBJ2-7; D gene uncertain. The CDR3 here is CASSYSSYEQYF. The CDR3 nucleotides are TGTGCCAGCAGCTACTCGTCCTACGAGCAGTACTTC.